The text below deals with one T cell receptor beta chain. No cognate antigen has been identified for it. No per-base quality is available; no much larger clone lies one base away. RNA was extracted with the RNeasy kit and about 0.45 to 1 ug was reverse transcribed using random hexamers. The immunoSEQ multiplex PCR assay, which covers 54 Vbeta and 13 Jbeta segments, was used to amplify TCR beta CDR3 regions. PCR amplification bias was corrected using a synthetic template baseline for primer optimization and computational correction. As for the authors' bioinformatics: Reads were annotated to V, D and J genes per IMGT and analyzed with immunoSEQ Analyzer, keeping only productive sequences. Clonality was calculated as one minus the Shannon entropy normalized by log2 of the number of productive unique sequences. Public and private clones were assessed among the 100 most prevalent clones of each patient and control. Clones were defined as Susac-specific if absent from the healthy and MS cohorts, from under 1,200 published viral clones and from other ImmuneACCESS disease sequences. TCRdb's own reprocessing of the public reads used fastp at Q25 and MiXCR and kept productive beta chains. Rows are unified per CDR3 protein, each entry keeping the most common DNA and genes. The V and J calls were determined by TCRdb, not by the authors. Across this sample there are around 180,000 distinct CDR3 sequences, with roughly 94% seen only once. The top ten constitute roughly 0.11% of the sample.

Peripheral blood CD8+ and CD4+ T cells from healthy donors, Susac syndrome patients and multiple sclerosis patients were profiled by high-throughput TCR beta sequencing. The Susac syndrome patients fulfilled recently defined diagnostic criteria for either definite or probable disease. Bulk CD8+ and CD4+ T cells were purified magnetically by negative isolation, whereas CD8+ TEMRA cells were enriched by FACS. Blood was drawn into EDTA tubes, processed within 24 hours, and PBMCs were isolated by density gradient centrifugation. PBMCs intended for TCR sequencing were cryopreserved in liquid nitrogen and were subsequently thawed in a 37 degrees C water bath. Purity of sorted or isolated CD4+, CD8+ and CD8+ TEMRA cells was at least 90%. This entry belongs to a study of CD8 T cells in Susac syndrome (dated by TCRdb to the late 2010s). Notes on the research overall: Among the Susac syndrome patients who were sequenced, clinically active disease was present in six and clinical remission was observed in fewer than 10. Whether CD8+ T cell activation and differentiation in Susac syndrome was antigen driven was tested using repertoire sequencing. Susac syndrome patients were therapy-naive, on corticosteroids (some also receiving IVIg), or on IVIg alone at blood withdrawal.

General conclusions and limits of the study: In the CD4+ T cell repertoire of Susac syndrome patients, clonal expansion was not detected. The TCR sequencing and HLA analysis was acknowledged to have included a relatively small number of individuals.

The germline V gene (reference sequence) sets CDR1 to LNHNV and CDR2 to YYDKDF. The CDR3 runs 13 residues from the cysteine to the phenylalanine. Only the CDR3 DNA stays, 39 bases, in frame from base 1. V drops 0 bases and J drops 2 bases, leaving 4 bases in between. The chain was built from TRBV15 and TRBJ1-2; the D gene remains uncertain. The TCR comes from a human donor with Susac syndrome. The sequencing sample was made of CD4+ T cells from PBMCs. The CDR3 reads CATSRDKNYGYTF. In nucleotide form, the sequence is TGTGCCACCAGCAGAGATAAGAACTATGGCTACACCTTC.